The clone carrying this T cell receptor beta chain has a handful of counts. Its antigen is not identified. The data are from a study of CD8 T cells in ankylosing spondylitis. Whole-study findings and limits: Past studies reported some motif variants in reactive arthritis synovial fluid and blood. CD8+ cells made up the disease-linked clones, which were relatively rare in peripheral blood. Blood from ankylosing spondylitis patients appeared to carry a characteristic roughly eight-variant TCR beta motif. Clones linked to disease were reported to show significant enrichment in matched ankylosing spondylitis synovial fluid.

TCRdb used MiXCR to reprocess the 5' RACE reads, holding one entry per CDR3 protein. Among around 340,000 distinct CDR3 sequences listed, 20% were seen once. V lost 6 bases, J lost 5 bases, and 14 bases stayed unmatched. The CDR3 contains 16 residues. The source is a male donor with ankylosing spondylitis or in good health (not recorded which). Sequencing was done on a sample of blood, either unsorted or a sorted T cell fraction (not recorded which). This chain connects TRBV12-3 or TRBV12-4 to TRBJ2-5, with TRBD2 matching 8 bases. DNA of the CDR3: TGTGCCAGCAGACCGCCCCTCGGGGGGGTCTGGGAGACCCAGTACTTC. Translated: CASRPPLGGVWETQYF.